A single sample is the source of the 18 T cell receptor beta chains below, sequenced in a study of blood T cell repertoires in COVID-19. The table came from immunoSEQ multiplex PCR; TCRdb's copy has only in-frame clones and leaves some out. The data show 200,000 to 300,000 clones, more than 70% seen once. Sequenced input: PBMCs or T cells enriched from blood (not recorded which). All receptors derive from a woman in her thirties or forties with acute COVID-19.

Here the CDR3 reads CASSSGQGPNQPQHF. For the CDR3, the DNA is TGTGCCAGCAGTTCGGGACAGGGCCCTAATCAGCCCCAGCATTTT. The chain uses TRBV6-2 or TRBV6-3 and TRBJ1-5; TRBD1 agrees at 9 bases. The CDR3 is 15 residues long. From germline, CDR1 is MNHEY and CDR2 SVGEGT. The V gene end was trimmed by 4 bases and the J gene end by 4 bases; junction bases not matched to a gene: 5.

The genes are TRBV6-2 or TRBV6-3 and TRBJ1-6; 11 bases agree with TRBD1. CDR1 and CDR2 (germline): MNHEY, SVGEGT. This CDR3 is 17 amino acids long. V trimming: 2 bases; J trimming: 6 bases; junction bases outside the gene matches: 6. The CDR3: CASSYPPGQGANSPLHF. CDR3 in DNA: TGTGCCAGCAGTTACCCCCCTGGACAGGGGGCTAATTCACCCCTCCACTTT.

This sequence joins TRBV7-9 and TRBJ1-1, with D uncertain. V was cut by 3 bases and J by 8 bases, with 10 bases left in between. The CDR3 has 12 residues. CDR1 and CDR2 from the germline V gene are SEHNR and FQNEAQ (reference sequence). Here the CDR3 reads CASSFLGQEAFF. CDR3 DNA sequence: TGTGCCAGCAGCTTCCTTGGCCAAGAAGCTTTCTTT.

CDR3 sequence reads: CAISERGDYGYTF. The CDR3 coding sequence is TGTGCCATCAGTGAGAGGGGTGACTATGGCTACACCTTC. The rearrangement joins TRBV10-3 to TRBJ1-2, with a possible D match to TRBD1 (5 bases). Germline lookup yields CDR1 ENHRY and CDR2 SYGVKD. The CDR3 is 13 residues long. The V and J ends lost 2 bases and 3 bases respectively, with 7 bases between them.

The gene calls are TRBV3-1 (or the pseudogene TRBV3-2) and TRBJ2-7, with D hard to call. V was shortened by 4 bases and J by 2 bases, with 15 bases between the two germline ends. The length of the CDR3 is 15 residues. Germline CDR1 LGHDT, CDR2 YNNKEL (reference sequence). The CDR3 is CASSPPLYPAYEQYF. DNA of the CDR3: TGTGCCAGCAGCCCCCCCTTGTACCCGGCCTACGAGCAGTACTTC.

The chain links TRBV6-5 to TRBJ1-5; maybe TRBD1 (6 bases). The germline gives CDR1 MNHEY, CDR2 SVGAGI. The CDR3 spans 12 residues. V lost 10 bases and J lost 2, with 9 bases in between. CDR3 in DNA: TGTGCCATACGGACAGGCAATCAGCCCCAGCATTTT. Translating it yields CAIRTGNQPQHF.

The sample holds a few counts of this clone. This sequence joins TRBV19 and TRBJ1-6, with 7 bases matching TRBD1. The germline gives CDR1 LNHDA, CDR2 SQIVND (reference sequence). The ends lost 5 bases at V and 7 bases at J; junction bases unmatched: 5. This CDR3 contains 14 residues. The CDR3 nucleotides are TGTGCCAGTAGTGCGGGACAGTGGAATTCACCCCTCCACTTT. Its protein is CASSAGQWNSPLHF.

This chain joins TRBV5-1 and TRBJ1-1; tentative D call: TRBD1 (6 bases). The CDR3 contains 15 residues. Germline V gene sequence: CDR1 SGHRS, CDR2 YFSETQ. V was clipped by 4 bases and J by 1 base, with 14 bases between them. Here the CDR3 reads CASSVQGTGNTEAFF. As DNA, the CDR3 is TGCGCCAGCAGCGTACAGGGTACGGGGAACACTGAAGCTTTCTTT.

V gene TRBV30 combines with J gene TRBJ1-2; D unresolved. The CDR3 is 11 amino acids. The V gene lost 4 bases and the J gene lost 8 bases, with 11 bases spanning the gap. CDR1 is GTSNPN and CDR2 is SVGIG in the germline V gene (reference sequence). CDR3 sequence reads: CAWKAGLGYTF. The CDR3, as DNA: TGTGCCTGGAAAGCTGGTCTGGGCTACACCTTC.

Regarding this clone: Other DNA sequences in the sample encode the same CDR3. The CDR3 loop reads CASRGTVNTGELFF. The CDR3 DNA reads TGTGCCAGCAGGGGCACAGTGAACACCGGGGAGCTGTTTTTT. The rearrangement uses TRBV2 and TRBJ2-2; D not resolved. V was shortened by 6 bases and J by 1 base, with 9 bases between the two germline ends. This CDR3 is built from 14 residues. Germline assignment: CDR1 SNHLY and CDR2 FYNNEI.

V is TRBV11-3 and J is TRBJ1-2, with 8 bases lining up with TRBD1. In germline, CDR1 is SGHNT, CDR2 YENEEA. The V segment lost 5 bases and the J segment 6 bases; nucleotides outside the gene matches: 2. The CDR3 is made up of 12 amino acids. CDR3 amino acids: CASSQQGDGYTF. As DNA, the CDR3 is TGTGCCAGCAGCCAACAGGGGGATGGCTACACCTTC. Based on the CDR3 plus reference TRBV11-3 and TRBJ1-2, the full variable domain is EAGVVQSPRYKIIEKKQPVAFWCNPISGHNTLYWYLQNLGQGPELLIRYENEEAVDDSQLPKDRFSAERLKGVDSTLKIQPAELGDSAVYLCASSQQGDGYTFGSGTRLTVV.

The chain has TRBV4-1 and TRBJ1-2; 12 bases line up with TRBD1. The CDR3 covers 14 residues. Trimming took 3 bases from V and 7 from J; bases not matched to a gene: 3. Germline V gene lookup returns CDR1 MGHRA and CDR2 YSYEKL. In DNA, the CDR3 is TGCGCCAGCAGCCAGGGACAGGGGGCGGGTGGCTACACCTTC. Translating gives CASSQGQGAGGYTF.

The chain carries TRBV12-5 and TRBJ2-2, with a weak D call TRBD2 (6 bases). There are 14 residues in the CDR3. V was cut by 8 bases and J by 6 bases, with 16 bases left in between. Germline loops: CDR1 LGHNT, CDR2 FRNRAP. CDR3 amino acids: CASSGLITAGELFF. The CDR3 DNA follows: TGTGCTAGTTCGGGACTCATAACTGCCGGGGAGCTGTTTTTT.

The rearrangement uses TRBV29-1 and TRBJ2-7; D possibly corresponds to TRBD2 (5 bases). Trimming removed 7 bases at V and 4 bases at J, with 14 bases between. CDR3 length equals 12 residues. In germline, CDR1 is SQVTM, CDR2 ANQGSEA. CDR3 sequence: CSGRTRDYEQYF. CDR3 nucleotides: TGCAGCGGGAGGACCCGGGATTACGAGCAGTACTTC.

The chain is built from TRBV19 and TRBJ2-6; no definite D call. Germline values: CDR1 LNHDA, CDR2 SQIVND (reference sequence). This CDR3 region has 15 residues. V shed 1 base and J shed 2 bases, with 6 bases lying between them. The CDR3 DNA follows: TGTGCCAGTAGTATAGGGTCGGCTGGGGCCAACGTCCTGACTTTC. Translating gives CASSIGSAGANVLTF.

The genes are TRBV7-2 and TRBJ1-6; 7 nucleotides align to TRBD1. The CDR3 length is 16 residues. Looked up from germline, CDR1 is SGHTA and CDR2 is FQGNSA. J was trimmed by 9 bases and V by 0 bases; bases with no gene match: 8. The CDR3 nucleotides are TGTGCCAGCAGCTTAGCGGAGGGGGCGCGAGGTTCACCCCTCCACTTT. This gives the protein CASSLAEGARGSPLHF. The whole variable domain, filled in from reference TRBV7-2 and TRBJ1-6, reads GAGVSQSPSNKVTEKGKDVELRCDPISGHTALYWYRQSLGQGLEFLIYFQGNSAPDKSGLPSDRFSAERTGGSVSTLTIQRTQQEDSAVYLCASSLAEGARGSPLHFGNGTRLTVT.

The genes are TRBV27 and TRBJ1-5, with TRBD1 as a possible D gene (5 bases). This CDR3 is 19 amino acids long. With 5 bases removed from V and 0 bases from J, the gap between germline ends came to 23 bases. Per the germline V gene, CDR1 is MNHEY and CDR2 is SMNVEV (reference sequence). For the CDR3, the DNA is TGTGCCAGCAGTCTCACCTCGGGACTTGGGGCGGCTAGCAATCAGCCCCAGCATTTT. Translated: CASSLTSGLGAASNQPQHF.

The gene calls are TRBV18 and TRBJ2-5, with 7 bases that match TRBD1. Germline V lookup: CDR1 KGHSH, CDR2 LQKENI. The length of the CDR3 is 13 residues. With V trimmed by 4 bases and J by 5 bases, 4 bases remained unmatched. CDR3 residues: CASSRTGEETQYF. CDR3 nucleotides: TGTGCCAGCTCACGCACAGGGGAGGAGACCCAGTACTTC.